This TCR beta chain was observed in a study of radiotherapy plus CTLA-4 blockade in lung cancer. Overall study findings and caveats: The best predictor of response was reported to be early blood T cell clone dynamics, with interferon-beta.

Data came from immunoSEQ multiplex PCR; TCRdb stores just in-frame clones and leaves some out. This table has about 31,000 clones, almost 80% appearing once. It was focal radiation plus CTLA-4 blockade with ipilimumab that patients with chemo-refractory metastatic non-small-cell lung cancer received. With regard to this clone: Its antigen is as yet unknown.

V lost 7 bases and J lost 1; bases outside the gene matches: 7. Germline assignment: CDR1 MNHNS and CDR2 SASEGT. CDR3 length: 15 residues. The sample in question was peripheral blood, obtained from a patient treated with radiotherapy plus ipilimumab. This clonotype originated in a human donor with non-small cell lung cancer who had stable disease on radiotherapy plus ipilimumab. V and J are TRBV6-1 and TRBJ2-5, with 9 bases that match TRBD2. CDR3 in DNA: TGTGCCAGCACGGCGGGGGGGCCGGGCCAAGAGACCCAGTACTTC. Residues: CASTAGGPGQETQYF.